What follows is one T cell receptor (beta chain) and its context. Its antigen target is currently unknown. One base away there is no much larger clone; base qualities are not given. Enrolling through a virtual design, the prospective study's participants ranged in age from roughly 18 to 95 years and lived across roughly 24 United States geographic areas. In the prospective study, cohorts were assigned on the basis of participant-reported clinical history obtained from a screening survey and a study questionnaire. For ImmuneRACE Cohort 3, a participant was defined as recovered based on two consecutive negative NP/OP PCR tests, clearance by a healthcare professional, or resolution of symptoms. Each participant in the prospective study had whole blood, serum and a nasopharyngeal or oropharyngeal swab collected by mobile phlebotomists. Additional blood draws and questionnaires over an approximately two-month period could optionally be provided by prospective study participants. Prospective study blood samples were shipped either frozen or at room temperature before DNA extraction.

TCRbeta CDR3 regions were amplified from genomic DNA using the immunoSEQ Assay, a bias-controlled multiplex PCR. As for the authors' bioinformatics: Nucleated cell counts per sample were estimated from amplification of reference gene primers within the assay. Sequence reads were collapsed and filtered to measure the absolute abundance of every unique TCRbeta CDR3 rearrangement. For each sample, productive Simpson clonality was calculated as the square root of Simpson's diversity index over productive rearrangements. Here the immuneACCESS table is served through TCRdb, limited to in-frame sequences with V and J called. Missing clones are a known gap in these copies; in checked studies unresolved V genes cover under half, and the rest lacks a known reason. V and J calls and clone size are as listed in that table; D and trimming were resolved from the DNA. The sample contains 300,000 to 400,000 clones, around 89% of them found a single time. The ten top clones hold 0.95% to 1.1% of the sample.

The data originate from a study of blood T cell repertoires in COVID-19 (TCRdb year 2020). For context, the study as a whole: Collaborator samples came from the United States, Italy and Spain and covered acute and convalescent phases of COVID-19. Where HLA class I and class II types were available, the types were taken from metadata supplied by the sample provider, not from assay-based typing. A freely available public database, intended as a resource for researchers studying the immune response to SARS-CoV-2, is where the repertoires were released. The prospective study material was composed of cDNA or gDNA derived from T cells, B-cell-depleted T cells, or PBMCs. Samples were obtained from the ongoing ImmuneRACE study (first 160 participants) and from some 1,300 subjects provided by 6 global collaborators. The sample metadata nearly always contained a de-identified subject ID, COVID-19 status, age in years and sex. The dataset comprised deeply sampled blood TCRbeta repertoires from subjects exposed to, actively infected with, or recovered from COVID-19.

Overall study outcomes, separate from this receptor: How much clinical and demographic metadata was included differed by source and by participant, and the metadata was provided uncurated.

As encoded in the germline V gene, CDR1 is SGHAT while CDR2 is FQNNGV. The CDR3 covers 12 residues, taking in both the cysteine and the phenylalanine. This entry keeps only the CDR3 DNA: 36 bases, framed from base 1. Trimming removed 3 bases from V and 4 bases from J, leaving 6 bases between the germline ends. The receptor chain draws on TRBV11-2 and TRBJ1-1; the D gene identity is not certain. The sequenced sample consisted of PBMCs or T cells enriched from blood (not recorded which). This clonotype was sampled from a man younger than 35 who had recovered from COVID-19. The sequenced DNA: TGTGCCAGCAGCTTGTCGGTCACTGAAGCTTTCTTT. This yields the protein CASSLSVTEAFF.